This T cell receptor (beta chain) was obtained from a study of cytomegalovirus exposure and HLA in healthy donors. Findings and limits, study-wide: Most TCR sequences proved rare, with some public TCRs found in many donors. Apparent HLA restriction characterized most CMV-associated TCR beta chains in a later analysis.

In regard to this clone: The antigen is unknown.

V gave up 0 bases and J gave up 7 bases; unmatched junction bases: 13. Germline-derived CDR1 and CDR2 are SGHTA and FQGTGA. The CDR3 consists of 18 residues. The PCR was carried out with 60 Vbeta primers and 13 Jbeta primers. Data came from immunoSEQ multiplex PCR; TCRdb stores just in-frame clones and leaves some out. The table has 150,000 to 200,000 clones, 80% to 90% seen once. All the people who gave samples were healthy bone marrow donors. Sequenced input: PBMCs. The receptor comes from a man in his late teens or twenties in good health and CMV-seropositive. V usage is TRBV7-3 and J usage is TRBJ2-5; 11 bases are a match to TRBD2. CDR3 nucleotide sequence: TGTGCCAGCAGCTTAACGTGTCTAGCGGGGGGACGAGCAGCGACCCAGTACTTC. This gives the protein CASSLTCLAGGRAATQYF.